A selection of T cell receptor beta chains follows, all from one sample in a study of blood T cells in healthy people across ages. Each CDR3 protein is one row after TCRdb ran MiXCR on the 5' RACE reads. The table shows 1.4 million or so distinct CDR3 sequences, with about 42% occurring only once. Input material: blood. All receptors derive from a woman in her late teens or twenties in good health. Both conserved end residues are part of each CDR3. The D gene is left open where the match is weak. Clone size appears in some rows only: once, few, many, or a class for an expanded clone.

D gene,V gene,J gene,clone size,CDR3 DNA,CDR3 protein
TRBD2,TRBV27,TRBJ2-7,few,TGTGCCAGCAGTGCCCGACTAGCGGACGTAAACGAGCAGTACTTC,CASSARLADVNEQYF
NA,TRBV28,TRBJ1-6,NA,TGTGCCAGCAGTGTAAGCTCCTATAATTCACCCCTCCACTTT,CASSVSSYNSPLHF
NA,TRBV20-1,TRBJ1-4,NA,TGCAGTGCATCCGACCCTATCGGTGAAAAACTGTTTTTT,CSASDPIGEKLFF
TRBD2,TRBV4-1,TRBJ2-1,few,TGCGCCAGCAGCCAGAAGGGAATCGCGGGGGGGCCGTCAGTCAATGAGCAGTTCTTC,CASSQKGIAGGPSVNEQFF
TRBD2,TRBV4-3,TRBJ2-7,NA,TGCGCCAGCAGCCGAGGACCTACTAGCGGGGACGTCTACGAGCAGTACTTC,CASSRGPTSGDVYEQYF
NA,TRBV27,TRBJ2-5,NA,TGTGCCAGCGGGGTCTCCGTCGGGGAGCAGTACTTC,CASGVSVGEQYF
TRBD2,TRBV6-2/TRBV6-3,TRBJ2-1,NA,TGTGCCAGCAGTCCCCGCCCCGGGACTAGCGGGCTCAATGAGCAGTTCTTC,CASSPRPGTSGLNEQFF
NA,TRBV4-2,TRBJ2-3,NA,TGTGCCAGCAGCCAAGGGGTGACACAACCTAGCACAGATACGCAGTATTTT,CASSQGVTQPSTDTQYF
NA,TRBV21-1,TRBJ2-3,NA,TGTGCCAACAATAGCAGGACCAGCACAGATACGCAGTATTTT,CANNSRTSTDTQYF
TRBD2,TRBV18,TRBJ2-7,NA,TGTGCCAGCTCAAAGACTAGCGGGGAGCAGTACTTC,CASSKTSGEQYF
NA,TRBV7-9,TRBJ1-4,NA,TGTGCCAGCAGCTTACCTGAAGGCGCGACGGGCGAAAAACTGTTTTTT,CASSLPEGATGEKLFF
NA,TRBV7-8,TRBJ1-2,few,TGTGCCAGCAGCGGACGGACGGAACACTACACCTTC,CASSGRTEHYTF
NA,TRBV12-3/TRBV12-4,TRBJ1-4,few,TGTGCTAGCAGTTTTAGACAGACCGGACTGTTTTTT,CASSFRQTGLFF
NA,TRBV2,TRBJ1-4,few,TGTGCCACAGCAGGGGAGGGTGAAAAACTGTTTTTT,CATAGEGEKLFF
TRBD2,TRBV9,TRBJ2-3,NA,TGTGCCAGCAGCGTAGCTACGGCTAGCGGTCCCCTGGATACGCAGTATTTT,CASSVATASGPLDTQYF
TRBD1,TRBV12-3/TRBV12-4,TRBJ2-2,NA,TGTGCCAGCAGTTTACTTGGCAGGACAGGGACCCCCGGGGAGCTGTTTTTT,CASSLLGRTGTPGELFF
NA,TRBV9,TRBJ2-1,NA,TGTGCCAGCAGCTTCGACCAGAACGTTCAGTTCTTC,CASSFDQNVQFF
NA,TRBV6-5,TRBJ1-2,NA,TGTGCCGTCATGAGGGGGGCGGACTATGGCTACACCTTC,CAVMRGADYGYTF
NA,TRBV12-3/TRBV12-4,TRBJ1-5,few,TGTGCCAGCAGTTTGCGGCAATTCAATCAGCCCCAGCATTTT,CASSLRQFNQPQHF
NA,TRBV18,TRBJ2-1,NA,TGTGCCAGCTCACCAGATCGGCGGCACAATGAGCAGTTCTTC,CASSPDRRHNEQFF
NA,TRBV4-1,TRBJ1-6,few,TGCGCCAGCAGCCAAGATAGCAGGGTTCTCGATTCACCCCTCCACTTT,CASSQDSRVLDSPLHF
NA,TRBV7-3,TRBJ2-7,NA,TGTGCCAGCAGCTTCCAAAGAGGGGACTGCCCCTACGAGCAGTACTTC,CASSFQRGDCPYEQYF
TRBD2,TRBV6-2/TRBV6-3,TRBJ2-1,few,TGTGCCAGCCAAAGACTAGCGGGGTACAATGAGCAGTTCTTC,CASQRLAGYNEQFF
NA,TRBV30,TRBJ2-1,few,TGTGCCTGGGGGGACGTGGTTAGATGGAATGAGCAGTTCTTC,CAWGDVVRWNEQFF
TRBD1,TRBV4-3,TRBJ1-2,NA,TGCGCCAGCAGCCATACAGGGGAGGCTGGCTACACCTTC,CASSHTGEAGYTF
NA,TRBV6-5,TRBJ2-7,NA,TGTGCCAGCAGTTACTCCGGACACAGGGAGCAGTACTTC,CASSYSGHREQYF
NA,TRBV20-1,TRBJ2-1,NA,TGCAGTGCTAGAGTGGGGGGATTGGTCATCAATGAGCAGTTCTTC,CSARVGGLVINEQFF
TRBD1,TRBV9,TRBJ1-2,NA,TGTGCCAGCAGCGCTGGGACAGTGCTGCCTGATGGCTACACCTTC,CASSAGTVLPDGYTF
TRBD1,TRBV3-1,TRBJ1-1,NA,TGTGCCAGTGGACAGGGTTTAGGTGAAGCTTTCTTT,CASGQGLGEAFF
TRBD2,TRBV20-1,TRBJ2-3,NA,TGCAGTCCCCGGCGCGCGGGGGTCACAGATACGCAGTATTTT,CSPRRAGVTDTQYF
TRBD1,TRBV7-2,TRBJ2-7,NA,TGTGCCAGCAGCTTAGTGGGACAGACCTACTACGAGCAGTACTTC,CASSLVGQTYYEQYF
NA,TRBV6-5,TRBJ1-2,NA,TGTGCCAGCAGTTACCTTACCGGGACGAACGATCCTGGCTACACCTTC,CASSYLTGTNDPGYTF
NA,TRBV5-1,TRBJ2-7,NA,TGCGCCAGCAGCCCCCTCAGAGGCAACGAGCAGTACTTC,CASSPLRGNEQYF
NA,TRBV11-2,TRBJ2-1,NA,TGTGCCAGCAGCTTAGTTAGGATCGGGAGTTCCTACAATGAGCAGTTCTTC,CASSLVRIGSSYNEQFF
TRBD1,TRBV12-3/TRBV12-4,TRBJ1-4,once,TGTGCCAGCAGAGGGACAGAGGGACTTGAAAAACTGTTTTTT,CASRGTEGLEKLFF
NA,TRBV3-1,TRBJ2-7,NA,TGTGCCAGCAGCCAAGATAGGCCCCCGATCCTAGTGTACAATGAGCAGTACTTC,CASSQDRPPILVYNEQYF
NA,TRBV7-3,TRBJ2-5,NA,TGTGCCAGCAGCTTCACAGGGGAGGGAGAGACCCAGTACTTC,CASSFTGEGETQYF
TRBD2,TRBV6-5,TRBJ2-1,NA,TGTGCCAGCAGGGGGACTAGCGGGTTGTATGAGCAGTTCTTC,CASRGTSGLYEQFF
NA,TRBV29-1,TRBJ1-2,NA,TGCAGCGTTGTGTTTGGGGGCCCAAACTACACCTTC,CSVVFGGPNYTF
NA,TRBV12-3/TRBV12-4,TRBJ2-5,NA,TGTGCCAGCAGCCTCGGGGGAGGGGGTTTGGAGACCCAGTACTTC,CASSLGGGGLETQYF